This T cell receptor (beta chain) was sequenced for a study of OX40 agonist ivuxolimab in advanced cancers. Study-wide results and caveats: Among the lowest peripheral clonal expansion occurred in 0.1-3.0 mg/kg partial responders. At doses 0.1 to 3.0 mg/kg, CD4+ and CD8+ clones expanded.

There are 14 residues in the CDR3. V gave up 7 bases and J gave up 3 bases, with 14 bases separating them. Germline V gene data show CDR1 as MDHEN and CDR2 as SYDVKM. Sequencing used immunoSEQ multiplex PCR; TCRdb keeps in-frame clones, though not all of them. Of more than 75,000 clones in the sample, about 85% were seen once. In the case of this clone: Its antigen is still unknown.

The source of this sequence is an adult with an advanced solid tumor such as melanoma, head and neck, liver or kidney cancer. The sequencing used CD4+ or CD8+ T cells sorted from blood, collected in a trial of the OX40 agonist ivuxolimab. The rearrangement links TRBV28 to TRBJ2-3; TRBD2 might be the D (5 bases). In nucleotides, the CDR3 is TGTGCCAGCACCCTTGAGGGCATAACAGATACGCAGTATTTT. It yields the protein CASTLEGITDTQYF.